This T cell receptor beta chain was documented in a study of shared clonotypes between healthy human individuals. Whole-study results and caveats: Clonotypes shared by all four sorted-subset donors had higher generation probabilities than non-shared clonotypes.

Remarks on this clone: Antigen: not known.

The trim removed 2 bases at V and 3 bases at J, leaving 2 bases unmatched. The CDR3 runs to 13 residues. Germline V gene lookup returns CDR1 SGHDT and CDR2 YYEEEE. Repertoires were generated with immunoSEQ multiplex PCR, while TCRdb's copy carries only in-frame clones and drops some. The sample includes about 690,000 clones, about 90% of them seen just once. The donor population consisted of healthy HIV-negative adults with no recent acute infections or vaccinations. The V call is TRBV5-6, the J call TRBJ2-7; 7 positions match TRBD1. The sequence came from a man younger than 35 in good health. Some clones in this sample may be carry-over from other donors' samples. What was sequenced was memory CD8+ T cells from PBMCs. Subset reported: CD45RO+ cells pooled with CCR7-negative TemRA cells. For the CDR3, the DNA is TGTGCCAGCAGCTTCCGGGACAGCTACGAGCAGTACTTC. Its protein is CASSFRDSYEQYF. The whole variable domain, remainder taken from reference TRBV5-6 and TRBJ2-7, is DAGVTQSPTHLIKTRGQQVTLRCSPKSGHDTVSWYQQALGQGPQFIFQYYEEEERQRGNFPDRFSGHQFPNYSSELNVNALLLGDSALYLCASSFRDSYEQYFGPGTRLTVT.